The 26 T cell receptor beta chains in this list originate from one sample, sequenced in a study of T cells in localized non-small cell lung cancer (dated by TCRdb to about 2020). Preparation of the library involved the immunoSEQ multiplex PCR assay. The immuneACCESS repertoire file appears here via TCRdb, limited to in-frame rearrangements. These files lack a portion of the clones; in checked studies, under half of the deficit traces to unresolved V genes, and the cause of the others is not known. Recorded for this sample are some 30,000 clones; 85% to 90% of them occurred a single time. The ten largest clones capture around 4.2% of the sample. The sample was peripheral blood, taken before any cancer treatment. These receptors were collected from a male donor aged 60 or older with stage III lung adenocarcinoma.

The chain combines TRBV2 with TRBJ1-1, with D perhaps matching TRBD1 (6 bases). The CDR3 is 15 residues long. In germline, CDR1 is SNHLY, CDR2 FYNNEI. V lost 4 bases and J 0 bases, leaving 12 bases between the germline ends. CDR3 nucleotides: TGTGCCAGCAGTGGACAGGCACAGATGAACACTGAAGCTTTCTTT. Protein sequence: CASSGQAQMNTEAFF.

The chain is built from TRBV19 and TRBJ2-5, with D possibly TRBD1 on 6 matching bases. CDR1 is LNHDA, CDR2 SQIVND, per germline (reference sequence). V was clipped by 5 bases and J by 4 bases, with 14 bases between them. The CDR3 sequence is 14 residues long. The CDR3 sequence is CASSPQGYGETQYF. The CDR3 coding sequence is TGTGCCAGTAGTCCGCAGGGGTACGGAGAGACCCAGTACTTC.

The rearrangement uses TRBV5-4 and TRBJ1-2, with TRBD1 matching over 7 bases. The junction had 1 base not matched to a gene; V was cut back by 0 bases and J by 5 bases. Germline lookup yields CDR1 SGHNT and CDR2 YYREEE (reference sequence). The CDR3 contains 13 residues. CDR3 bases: TGTGCCAGCAGCTTGGAGGGGGCTTATGGCTACACCTTC. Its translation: CASSLEGAYGYTF. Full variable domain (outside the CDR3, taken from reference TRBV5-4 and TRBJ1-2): ETGVTQSPTHLIKTRGQQVTLRCSSQSGHNTVSWYQQALGQGPQFIFQYYREEENGRGNFPPRFSGLQFPNYSSELNVNALELDDSALYLCASSLEGAYGYTFGSGTRLTVV.

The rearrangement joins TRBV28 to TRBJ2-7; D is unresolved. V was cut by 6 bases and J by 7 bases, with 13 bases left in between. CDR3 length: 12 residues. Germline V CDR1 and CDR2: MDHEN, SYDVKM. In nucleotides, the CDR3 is TGTGCCAGCAGGTCGACTTTGGTAGAGCAGTACTTC. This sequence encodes CASRSTLVEQYF. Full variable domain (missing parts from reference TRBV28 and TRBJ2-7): DVKVTQSSRYLVKRTGEKVFLECVQDMDHENMFWYRQDPGLGLRLIYFSYDVKMKEKGDIPEGYSVSREKKERFSLILESASTNQTSMYLCASRSTLVEQYFGPGTRLTVT.

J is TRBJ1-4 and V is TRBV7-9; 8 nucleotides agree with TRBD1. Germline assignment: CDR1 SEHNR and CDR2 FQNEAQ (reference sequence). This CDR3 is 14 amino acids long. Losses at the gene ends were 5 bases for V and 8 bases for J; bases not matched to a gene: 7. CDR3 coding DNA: TGTGCCAGCAGCCGAGGACAGGGCGGAGAAAAACTGTTTTTT. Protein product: CASSRGQGGEKLFF.

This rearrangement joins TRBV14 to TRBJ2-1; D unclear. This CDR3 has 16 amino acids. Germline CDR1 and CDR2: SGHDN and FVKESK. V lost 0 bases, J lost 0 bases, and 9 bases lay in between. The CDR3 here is CASSQDLGGSYNEQFF. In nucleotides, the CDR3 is TGTGCCAGCAGCCAAGACTTGGGCGGCTCCTACAATGAGCAGTTCTTC.

The CDR3 sequence: CASSTGEAFF. In DNA, the CDR3 is TGTGCCAGTAGTACGGGGGAAGCTTTCTTT. The chain carries TRBV19 and TRBJ1-1; D is unclear. Between the trimmed V and J ends, which lost 4 bases and 8 bases, there was a span of 5 bases. CDR1 is LNHDA, CDR2 SQIVND, per germline (reference sequence). This CDR3 comprises 10 residues.

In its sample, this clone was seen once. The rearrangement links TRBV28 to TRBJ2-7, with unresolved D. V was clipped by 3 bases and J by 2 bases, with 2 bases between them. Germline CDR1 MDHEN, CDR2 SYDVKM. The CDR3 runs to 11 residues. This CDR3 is CASSLAYEQYF. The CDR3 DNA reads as TGTGCCAGCAGTTTGGCCTACGAGCAGTACTTC.

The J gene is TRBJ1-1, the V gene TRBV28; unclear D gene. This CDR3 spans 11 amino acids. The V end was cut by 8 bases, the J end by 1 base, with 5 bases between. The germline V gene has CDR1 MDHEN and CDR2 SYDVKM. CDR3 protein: CASEENTEAFF. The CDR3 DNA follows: TGTGCCAGCGAGGAGAACACTGAAGCTTTCTTT.

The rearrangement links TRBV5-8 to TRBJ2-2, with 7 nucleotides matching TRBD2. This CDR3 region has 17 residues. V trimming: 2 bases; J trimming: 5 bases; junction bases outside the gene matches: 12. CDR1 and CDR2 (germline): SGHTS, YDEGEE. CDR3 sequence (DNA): TGTGCCAGCAGCTTATCGCGGATAGCGGGTGTTACCGGGGAGCTGTTTTTT. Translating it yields CASSLSRIAGVTGELFF. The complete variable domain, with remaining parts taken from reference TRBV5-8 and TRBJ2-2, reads EAGVTQSPTHLIKTRGQQATLRCSPISGHTSVYWYQQALGLGLQFLLWYDEGEERNRGNFPPRFSGRQFPNYSSELNVNALELEDSALYLCASSLSRIAGVTGELFFGEGSRLTVL.

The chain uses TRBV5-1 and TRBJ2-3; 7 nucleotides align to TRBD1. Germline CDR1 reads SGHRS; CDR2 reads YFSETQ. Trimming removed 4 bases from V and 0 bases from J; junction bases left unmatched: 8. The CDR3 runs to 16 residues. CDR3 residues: CASSRGQKESTDTQYF. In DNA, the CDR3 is TGCGCCAGCAGCAGGGGGCAAAAGGAGAGCACAGATACGCAGTATTTT. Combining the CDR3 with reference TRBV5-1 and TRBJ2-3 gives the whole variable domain KAGVTQTPRYLIKTRGQQVTLSCSPISGHRSVSWYQQTPGQGLQFLFEYFSETQRNKGNFPGRFSGRQFSNSRSEMNVSTLELGDSALYLCASSRGQKESTDTQYFGPGTRLTVL.

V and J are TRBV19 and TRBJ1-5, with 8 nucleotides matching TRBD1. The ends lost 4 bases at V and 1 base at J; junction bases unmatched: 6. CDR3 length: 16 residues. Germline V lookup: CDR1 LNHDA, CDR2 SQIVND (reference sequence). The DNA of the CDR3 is TGTGCCAGTAGTAGCCCTCGGACAGGGAGCAATCAGCCCCAGCATTTT. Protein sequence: CASSSPRTGSNQPQHF.

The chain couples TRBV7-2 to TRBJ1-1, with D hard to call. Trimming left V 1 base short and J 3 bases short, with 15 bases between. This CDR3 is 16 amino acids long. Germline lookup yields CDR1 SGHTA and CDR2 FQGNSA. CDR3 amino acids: CASSLVTGGRDTEAFF. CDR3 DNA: TGTGCCAGCAGCTTAGTAACTGGTGGGAGGGACACTGAAGCTTTCTTT.

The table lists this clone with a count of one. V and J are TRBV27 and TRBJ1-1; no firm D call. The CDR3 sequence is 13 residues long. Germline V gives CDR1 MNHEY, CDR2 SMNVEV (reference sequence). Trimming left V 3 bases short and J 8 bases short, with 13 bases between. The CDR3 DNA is TGTGCCAGCAGTTTCCGGGGTGGGAAAGAAGCTTTCTTT. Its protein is CASSFRGGKEAFF.

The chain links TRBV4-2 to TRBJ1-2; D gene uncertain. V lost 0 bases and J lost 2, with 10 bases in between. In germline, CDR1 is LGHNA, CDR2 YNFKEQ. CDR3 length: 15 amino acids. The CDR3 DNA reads TGTGCCAGCAGCCAAGAAAGTCGACCCAACTATGGCTACACCTTC. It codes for CASSQESRPNYGYTF.

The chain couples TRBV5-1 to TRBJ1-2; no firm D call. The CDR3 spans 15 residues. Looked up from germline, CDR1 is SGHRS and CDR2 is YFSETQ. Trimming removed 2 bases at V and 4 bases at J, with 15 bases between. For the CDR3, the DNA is TGCGCCAGCAGCTTTAACCCGGGAGCGACCTATGGCTACACCTTC. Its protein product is CASSFNPGATYGYTF.

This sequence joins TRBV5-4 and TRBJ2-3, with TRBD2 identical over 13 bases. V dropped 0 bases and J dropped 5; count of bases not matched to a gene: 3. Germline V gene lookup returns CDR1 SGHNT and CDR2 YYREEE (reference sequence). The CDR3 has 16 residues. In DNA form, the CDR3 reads TGTGCCAGCAGCTTGGGACTAGCGGGAGGCGTAGATACGCAGTATTTT. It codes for CASSLGLAGGVDTQYF.

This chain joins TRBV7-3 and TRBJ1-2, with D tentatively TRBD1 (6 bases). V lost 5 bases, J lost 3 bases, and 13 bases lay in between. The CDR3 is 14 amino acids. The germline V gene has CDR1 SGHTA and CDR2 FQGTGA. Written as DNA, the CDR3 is TGTGCCAGCAGCCCCGGGGGGGGCCACTATGGCTACACCTTC. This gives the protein CASSPGGGHYGYTF.

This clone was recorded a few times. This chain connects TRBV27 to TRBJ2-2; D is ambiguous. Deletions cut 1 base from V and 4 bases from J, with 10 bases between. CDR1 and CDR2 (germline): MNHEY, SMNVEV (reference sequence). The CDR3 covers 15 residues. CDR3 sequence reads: CASSLYSPSTGELFF. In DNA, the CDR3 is TGTGCCAGCAGTTTATACTCCCCGAGCACCGGGGAGCTGTTTTTT.

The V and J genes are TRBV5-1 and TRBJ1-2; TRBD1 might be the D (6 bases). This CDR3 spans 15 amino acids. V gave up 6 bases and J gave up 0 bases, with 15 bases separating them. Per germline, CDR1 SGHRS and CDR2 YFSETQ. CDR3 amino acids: CASTQTGDPNYGYTF. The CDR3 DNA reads TGCGCCAGCACCCAGACAGGCGATCCTAACTATGGCTACACCTTC.

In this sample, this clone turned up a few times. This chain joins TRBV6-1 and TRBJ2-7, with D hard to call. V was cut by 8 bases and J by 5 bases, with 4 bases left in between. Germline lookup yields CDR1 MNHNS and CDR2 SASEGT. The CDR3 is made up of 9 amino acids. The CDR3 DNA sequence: TGTGCCAGCGGACACGAGCAGTACTTC. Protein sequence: CASGHEQYF.

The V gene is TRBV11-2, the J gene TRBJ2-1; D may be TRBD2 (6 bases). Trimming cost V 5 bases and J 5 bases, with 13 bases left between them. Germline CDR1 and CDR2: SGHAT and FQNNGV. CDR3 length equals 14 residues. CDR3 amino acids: CASSPGGLNNEQFF. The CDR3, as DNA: TGTGCCAGCAGCCCCGGGGGTCTCAACAATGAGCAGTTCTTC.

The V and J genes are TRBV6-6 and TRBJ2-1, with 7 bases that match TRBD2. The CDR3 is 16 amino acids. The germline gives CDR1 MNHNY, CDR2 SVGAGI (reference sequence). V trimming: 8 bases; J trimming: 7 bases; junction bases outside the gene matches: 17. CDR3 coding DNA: TGTGCCAGCCTACTATCGGGAGGCCGCAACAAGAATGAGCAGTTCTTC. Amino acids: CASLLSGGRNKNEQFF.

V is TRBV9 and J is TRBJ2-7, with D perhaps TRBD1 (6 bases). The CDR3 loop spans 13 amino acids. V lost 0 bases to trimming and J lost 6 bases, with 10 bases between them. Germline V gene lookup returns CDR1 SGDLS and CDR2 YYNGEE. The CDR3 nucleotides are TGTGCCAGCAGCGTAGCGGTAGGGGGCGAGCAGTACTTC. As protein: CASSVAVGGEQYF.

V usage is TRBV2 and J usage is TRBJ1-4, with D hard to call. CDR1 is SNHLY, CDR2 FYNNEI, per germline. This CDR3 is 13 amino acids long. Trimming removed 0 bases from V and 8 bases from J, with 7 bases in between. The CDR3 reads CASSEAGREKLFF. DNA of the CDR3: TGTGCCAGCAGTGAAGCGGGCAGGGAAAAACTGTTTTTT.

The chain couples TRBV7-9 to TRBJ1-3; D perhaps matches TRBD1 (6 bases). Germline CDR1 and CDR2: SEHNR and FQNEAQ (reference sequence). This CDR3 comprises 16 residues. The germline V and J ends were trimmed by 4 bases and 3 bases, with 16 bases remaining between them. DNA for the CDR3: TGTGCCAGCAGCTCCCGGGGAACAGGGCATGGAAACACCATATATTTT. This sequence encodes CASSSRGTGHGNTIYF.